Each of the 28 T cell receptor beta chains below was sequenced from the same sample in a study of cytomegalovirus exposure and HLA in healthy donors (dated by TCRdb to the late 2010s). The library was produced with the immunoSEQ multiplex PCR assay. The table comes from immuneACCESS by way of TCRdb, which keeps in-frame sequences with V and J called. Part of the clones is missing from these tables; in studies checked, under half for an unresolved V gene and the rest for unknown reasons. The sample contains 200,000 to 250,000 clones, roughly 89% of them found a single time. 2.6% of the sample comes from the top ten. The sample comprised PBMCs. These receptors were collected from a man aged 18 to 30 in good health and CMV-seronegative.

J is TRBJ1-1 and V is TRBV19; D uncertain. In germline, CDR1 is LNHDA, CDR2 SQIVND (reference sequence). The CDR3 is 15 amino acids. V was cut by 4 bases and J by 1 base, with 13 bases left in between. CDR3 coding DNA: TGTGCCAGTAGTAGATACCGCGGAAGGAACACTGAAGCTTTCTTT. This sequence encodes CASSRYRGRNTEAFF.

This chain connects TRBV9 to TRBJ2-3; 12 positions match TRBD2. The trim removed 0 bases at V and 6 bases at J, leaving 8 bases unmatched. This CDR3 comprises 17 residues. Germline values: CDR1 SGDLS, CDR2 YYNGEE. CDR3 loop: CASSVVGLAGYMDTQYF. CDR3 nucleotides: TGTGCCAGCAGCGTAGTAGGACTAGCGGGGTATATGGATACGCAGTATTTT. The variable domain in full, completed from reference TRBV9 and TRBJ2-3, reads DSGVTQTPKHLITATGQRVTLRCSPRSGDLSVYWYQQSLDQGLQFLIQYYNGEERAKGNILERFSAQQFPDLHSELNLSSLELGDSALYFCASSVVGLAGYMDTQYFGPGTRLTVL.

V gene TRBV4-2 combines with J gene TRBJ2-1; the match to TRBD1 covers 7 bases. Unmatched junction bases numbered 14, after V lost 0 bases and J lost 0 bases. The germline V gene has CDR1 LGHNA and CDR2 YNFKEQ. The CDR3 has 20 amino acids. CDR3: CASSQEGSRGILSSYNEQFF. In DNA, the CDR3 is TGTGCCAGCAGCCAAGAAGGCTCCAGGGGGATATTAAGCTCCTACAATGAGCAGTTCTTC.

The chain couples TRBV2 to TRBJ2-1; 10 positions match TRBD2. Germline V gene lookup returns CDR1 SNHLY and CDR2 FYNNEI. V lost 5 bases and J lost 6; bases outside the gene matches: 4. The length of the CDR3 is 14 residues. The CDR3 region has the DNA TGTGCCAGCAGTTACTGGACTAGCGGCAATGAGCAGTTCTTC. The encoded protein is CASSYWTSGNEQFF.

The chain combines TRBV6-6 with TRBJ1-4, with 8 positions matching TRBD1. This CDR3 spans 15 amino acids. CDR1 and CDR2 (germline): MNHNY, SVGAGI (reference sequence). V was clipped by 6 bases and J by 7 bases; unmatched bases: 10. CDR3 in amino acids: CASRLDGQGGEKLFF. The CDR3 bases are TGTGCCAGCAGATTAGACGGACAGGGCGGTGAAAAACTGTTTTTT.

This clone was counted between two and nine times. The CDR3 is CASKPSNLGNTIYF. CDR3 DNA: TGTGCCAGCAAGCCCTCCAATCTTGGAAACACCATATATTTT. This sequence joins TRBV6-1 and TRBJ1-3; D call uncertain. The CDR3 runs 14 residues. CDR1 and CDR2 (germline): MNHNS, SASEGT. V lost 7 bases and J 3 bases, leaving 13 bases between the germline ends.

The CDR3: CASSFLLEETQYF. DNA of the CDR3: TGTGCCAGCAGTTTCCTACTAGAAGAGACCCAGTACTTC. This chain uses TRBV27 with TRBJ2-5; a weak D match, TRBD2 (5 bases). The CDR3 is made up of 13 amino acids. Trimming cost V 3 bases and J 3 bases, with 8 bases left between them. The germline gives CDR1 MNHEY, CDR2 SMNVEV (reference sequence).

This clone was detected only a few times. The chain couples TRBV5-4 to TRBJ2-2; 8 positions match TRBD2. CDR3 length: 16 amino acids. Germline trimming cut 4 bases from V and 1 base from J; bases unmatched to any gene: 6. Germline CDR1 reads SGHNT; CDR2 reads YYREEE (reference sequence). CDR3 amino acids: CASSLNRGGNTGELFF. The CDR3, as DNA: TGTGCCAGCAGCCTTAACCGGGGGGGGAACACCGGGGAGCTGTTTTTT.

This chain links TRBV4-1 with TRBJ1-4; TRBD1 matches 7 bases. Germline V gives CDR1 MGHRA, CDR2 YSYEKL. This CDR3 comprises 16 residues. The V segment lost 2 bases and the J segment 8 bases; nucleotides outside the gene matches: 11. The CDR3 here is CASSQYIRTGREKLFF. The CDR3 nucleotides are TGCGCCAGCAGCCAATACATCAGGACAGGACGCGAAAAACTGTTTTTT.

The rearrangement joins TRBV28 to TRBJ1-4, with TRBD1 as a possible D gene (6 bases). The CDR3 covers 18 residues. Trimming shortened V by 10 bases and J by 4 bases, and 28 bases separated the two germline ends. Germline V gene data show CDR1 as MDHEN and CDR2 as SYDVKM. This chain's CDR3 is CANPFHGGPFLDNEKLFF. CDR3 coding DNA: TGTGCCAACCCATTCCACGGGGGGCCCTTTCTGGATAATGAAAAACTGTTTTTT.

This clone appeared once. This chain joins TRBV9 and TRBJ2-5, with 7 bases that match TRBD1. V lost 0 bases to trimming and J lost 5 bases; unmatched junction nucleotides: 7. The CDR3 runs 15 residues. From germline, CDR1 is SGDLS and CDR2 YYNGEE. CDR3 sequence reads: CASSVVGRRGETQYF. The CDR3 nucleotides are TGTGCCAGCAGCGTAGTCGGGCGCAGGGGGGAGACCCAGTACTTC.

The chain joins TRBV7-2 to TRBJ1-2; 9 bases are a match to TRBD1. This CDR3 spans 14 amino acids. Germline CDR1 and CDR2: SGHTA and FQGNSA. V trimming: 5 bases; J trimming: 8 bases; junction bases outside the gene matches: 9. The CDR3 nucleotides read TGTGCCAGCAGCCTACAGGGGGCGCGGGTGGGCTACACCTTC. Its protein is CASSLQGARVGYTF.

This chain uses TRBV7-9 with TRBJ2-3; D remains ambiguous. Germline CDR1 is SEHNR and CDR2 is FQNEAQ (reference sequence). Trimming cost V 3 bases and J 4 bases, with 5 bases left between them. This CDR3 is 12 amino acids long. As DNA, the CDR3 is TGTGCCAGCAGCTTCACGGCAGATACGCAGTATTTT. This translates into CASSFTADTQYF.

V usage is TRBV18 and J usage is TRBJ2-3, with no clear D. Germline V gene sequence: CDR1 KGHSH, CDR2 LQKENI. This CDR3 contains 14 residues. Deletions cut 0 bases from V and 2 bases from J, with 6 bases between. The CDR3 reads CASSPPMATDTQYF. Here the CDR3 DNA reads TGTGCCAGCTCACCACCGATGGCCACAGATACGCAGTATTTT.

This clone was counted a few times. The CDR3 bases are TGTGCCAGCTCACCCAGGGCAACTAATGAAAAACTGTTTTTT. Translated: CASSPRATNEKLFF. J is TRBJ1-4 and V is TRBV18, with D maybe TRBD1 (5 bases). V lost 3 bases and J 0 bases, leaving 5 bases between the germline ends. The CDR3 contains 14 residues. Germline V gives CDR1 KGHSH, CDR2 LQKENI.

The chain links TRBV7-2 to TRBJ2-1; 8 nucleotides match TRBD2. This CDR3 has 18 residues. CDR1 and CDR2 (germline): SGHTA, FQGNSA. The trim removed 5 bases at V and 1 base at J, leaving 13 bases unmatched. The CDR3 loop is CASSPRSSGIGSYNEQFF. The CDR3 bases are TGTGCCAGCAGCCCTCGCAGTAGCGGGATAGGTTCCTACAATGAGCAGTTCTTC. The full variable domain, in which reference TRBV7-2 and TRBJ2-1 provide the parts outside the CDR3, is GAGVSQSPSNKVTEKGKDVELRCDPISGHTALYWYRQSLGQGLEFLIYFQGNSAPDKSGLPSDRFSAERTGGSVSTLTIQRTQQEDSAVYLCASSPRSSGIGSYNEQFFGPGTRLTVL.

CDR3 in amino acids: CASSLEAHGREYF. The CDR3 bases are TGTGCCAGCAGCTTAGAGGCGCACGGGCGGGAGTACTTC. The V and J genes are TRBV11-2 and TRBJ2-4; tentatively, D is TRBD2 (5 bases). This CDR3 is built from 13 residues. Trimming took off 0 bases at V and 14 bases at J, with 14 bases between the two ends. Germline lookup yields CDR1 SGHAT and CDR2 FQNNGV.

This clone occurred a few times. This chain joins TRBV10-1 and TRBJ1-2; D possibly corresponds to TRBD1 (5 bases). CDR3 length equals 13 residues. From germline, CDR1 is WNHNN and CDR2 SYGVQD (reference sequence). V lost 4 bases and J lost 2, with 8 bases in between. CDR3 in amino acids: CASSATENYGYTF. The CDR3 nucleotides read TGCGCCAGCAGTGCGACAGAGAACTATGGCTACACCTTC.

The CDR3 loop is CASSLSRGGITGANVLTF. The DNA for the CDR3 is TGTGCCAGCAGTTTGAGTCGGGGAGGGATAACTGGGGCCAACGTCCTGACTTTC. The chain has TRBV28 and TRBJ2-6; 7 bases agree with TRBD2. CDR1 and CDR2 (germline): MDHEN, SYDVKM. With 3 bases clipped from V and 2 bases from J, the junction kept 10 bases outside the gene matches. The CDR3 totals 18 residues.

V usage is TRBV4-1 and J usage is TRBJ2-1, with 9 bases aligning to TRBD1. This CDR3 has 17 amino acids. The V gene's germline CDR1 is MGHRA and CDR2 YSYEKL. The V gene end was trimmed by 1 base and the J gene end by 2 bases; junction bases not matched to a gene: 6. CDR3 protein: CASSQVDRDRAYNEQFF. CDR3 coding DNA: TGCGCCAGCAGCCAAGTTGACCGGGACAGGGCCTACAATGAGCAGTTCTTC.

CDR3 DNA: TGTGCCAGCAGTGTGGGAAGGGGGACGGTTAACACTGAAGCTTTCTTT. Its protein is CASSVGRGTVNTEAFF. The chain has TRBV2 and TRBJ1-1, with a weak D call TRBD1 (6 bases). The CDR3 sequence is 16 residues long. Deletions cut 4 bases from V and 2 bases from J, with 17 bases between. Germline V CDR1 and CDR2: SNHLY, FYNNEI.

The chain's CDR3 is CASSLSWTPGAEQFF. For the CDR3, the DNA is TGTGCCAGCAGTTTATCATGGACACCGGGTGCTGAGCAGTTCTTC. The J gene is TRBJ2-1, the V gene TRBV27; D may be TRBD1 (5 bases). Deletions cut 0 bases from V and 9 bases from J, with 15 bases between. Germline-derived CDR1 and CDR2 are MNHEY and SMNVEV (reference sequence). The CDR3 is 15 amino acids.

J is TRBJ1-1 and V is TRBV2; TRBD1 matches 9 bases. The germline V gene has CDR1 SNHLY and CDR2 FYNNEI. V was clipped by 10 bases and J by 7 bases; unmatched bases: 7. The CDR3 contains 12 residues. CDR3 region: CATGTGINEAFF. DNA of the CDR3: TGTGCCACCGGGACAGGGATTAATGAAGCTTTCTTT. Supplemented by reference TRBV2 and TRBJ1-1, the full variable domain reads EPEVTQTPSHQVTQMGQEVILRCVPISNHLYFYWYRQILGQKVEFLVSFYNNEISEKSEIFDDQFSVERPDGSNFTLKIRSTKLEDSAMYFCATGTGINEAFFGQGTRLTVV.

CDR3 residues: CASSMEREGTGNTIYF. The CDR3 DNA reads as TGTGCCAGTAGTATGGAGAGGGAAGGAACTGGAAACACCATATATTTT. The rearrangement joins TRBV19 to TRBJ1-3; D remains unclear. The ends were cut back, 3 bases at V and 2 bases at J, with 14 bases in the middle. The CDR3 runs 16 residues. Germline-derived CDR1 and CDR2 are LNHDA and SQIVND (reference sequence).

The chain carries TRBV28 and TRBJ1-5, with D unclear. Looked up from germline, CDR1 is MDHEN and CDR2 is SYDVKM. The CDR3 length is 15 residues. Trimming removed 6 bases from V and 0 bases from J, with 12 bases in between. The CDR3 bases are TGTGCCAGCAGCCCCTCTCGGTATAGCAATCAGCCCCAGCATTTT. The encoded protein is CASSPSRYSNQPQHF. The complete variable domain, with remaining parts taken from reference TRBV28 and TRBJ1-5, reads DVKVTQSSRYLVKRTGEKVFLECVQDMDHENMFWYRQDPGLGLRLIYFSYDVKMKEKGDIPEGYSVSREKKERFSLILESASTNQTSMYLCASSPSRYSNQPQHFGDGTRLSIL.

This chain's CDR3 is CASLNRETQYF. CDR3 nucleotide sequence: TGTGCAAGTCTCAACAGGGAGACCCAGTACTTC. This chain joins TRBV12-2 and TRBJ2-5; TRBD1 is taken as the D call from the table, unchecked against the DNA. TRBV12-2 is a known pseudogene. The CDR3 is made up of 11 amino acids.

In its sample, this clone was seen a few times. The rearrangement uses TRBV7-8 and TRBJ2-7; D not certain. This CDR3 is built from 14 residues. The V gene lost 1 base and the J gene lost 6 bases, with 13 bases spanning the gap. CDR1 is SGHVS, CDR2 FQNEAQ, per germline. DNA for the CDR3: TGTGCCAGCAGCTTAGTGCGGCTCCCGGGCGAGCAGTACTTC. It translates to CASSLVRLPGEQYF. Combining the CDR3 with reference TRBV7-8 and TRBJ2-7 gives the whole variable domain GAGVSQSPRYKVAKRGQDVALRCDPISGHVSLFWYQQALGQGPEFLTYFQNEAQLDKSGLPSDRFFAERPEGSVSTLKIQRTQQEDSAVYLCASSLVRLPGEQYFGPGTRLTVT.

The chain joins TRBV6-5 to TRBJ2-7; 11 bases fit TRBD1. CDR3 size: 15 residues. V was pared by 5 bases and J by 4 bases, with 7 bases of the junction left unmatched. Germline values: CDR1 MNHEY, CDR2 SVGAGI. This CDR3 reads CASSHLGQGAYEQYF. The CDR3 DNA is TGTGCCAGCAGTCATTTAGGACAGGGGGCTTACGAGCAGTACTTC.